This TCR beta chain was retrieved from a study of blood T cell repertoires in COVID-19. The CDR3 is 14 amino acids. J lost 3 bases, V lost 5 bases, and 4 bases had no gene match. Per the germline V gene, CDR1 is SGHNT and CDR2 is YENEEA. This table comes from immunoSEQ multiplex PCR, and its TCRdb copy is limited to in-frame clones, with some not included. The sample has roughly 140,000 clones; around 87% are singletons. Material for sequencing was PBMCs or T cells enriched from blood (not recorded which). The TCR sequence derives from a man in his sixties who had recovered from COVID-19. This chain connects TRBV11-3 to TRBJ2-1; TRBD1 agrees at 7 bases. For the CDR3, the DNA is TGTGCCAGCAGCCCTTGGACAGGCTACAATGAGCAGTTCTTC. Amino acids: CASSPWTGYNEQFF.